Sequencing of this TCR beta chain was carried out in a study of blood T cell repertoires in COVID-19. Original data processing: Estimated nucleated cell counts came from reference gene primer amplification. Profiled with immunoSEQ multiplex PCR; TCRdb holds only in-frame clones, not every one. That table gives V, J and clone size, and the DNA gave D and trimming. Among over 200,000 clones listed, 85% were seen once. What the recovered Cohort 3 donors had was two negative PCRs, clearance, or symptom resolution. The CDR3 is made up of 13 amino acids. The J segment lost 3 bases and the V segment lost 7 bases, leaving 9 bases of the junction unmatched. Germline V gives CDR1 SQVTM, CDR2 ANQGSEA.

The chain links TRBV29-1 to TRBJ2-7; 7 nucleotides line up with TRBD1. The material sequenced was PBMCs or T cells enriched from blood (not recorded which). This receptor was taken from a man aged 35 to 55 who had recovered from COVID-19. Here the CDR3 reads CSANAGTVYEQYF. The CDR3 coding sequence is TGCAGCGCCAATGCCGGGACAGTCTACGAGCAGTACTTC.